The 28 T cell receptor beta chains below come from one sample, sequenced in a study of T-cell reconstitution after alpha-beta-depleted transplantation in children. TCRbeta library preparation incorporated unique molecular identifiers. TCRdb reprocessed the PCR reads with MiXCR, giving one entry per CDR3 protein. The data contain hundreds of thousands of distinct CDR3 sequences, 10% to 13% of them seen just once; the ten biggest clones take up 2% to 2.5%. Sequencing used PBMCs, obtained before TCRalphabeta/CD19-depleted stem cell transplant. These receptors were collected from a child aged 2 to 10 with inherited bone marrow failure, due to receive a stem cell transplant.

This clonotype was detected many times. This chain connects TRBV20-1 to TRBJ2-1; 14 positions agree with TRBD2. Germline-derived CDR1 and CDR2 are DFQATT and SNEGSKA (reference sequence). The CDR3 has 15 residues. The V and J ends lost 4 bases and 9 bases, in that order; junction bases with no gene match: 8. The CDR3 coding sequence is TGCAGTGCTACTGGGACTAGCGGGAGTATCAGTGAGCAGTTCTTC. This translates into CSATGTSGSISEQFF.

This clonotype was seen many times. This sequence joins TRBV4-3 and TRBJ2-3; the match to TRBD2 covers 9 bases. The germline gives CDR1 LGHNA, CDR2 YSLEER. J gave up 5 bases and V 10 bases, and 7 bases lay outside the gene matches. The CDR3 is made up of 13 amino acids. CDR3 residues: CATGSGSEDTQYF. CDR3 nucleotides: TGCGCCACAGGTAGCGGGAGCGAAGATACGCAGTATTTT.

The table lists this clonotype with a few counts. The chain uses TRBV12-3 or TRBV12-4 and TRBJ2-7; either TRBD1 or TRBD2 may fit D (5 bases each). V was trimmed by 7 bases and J by 2 bases, leaving 15 bases between them. This CDR3 has 14 residues. The CDR3 loop is CASTLGDGPYEQYF. In DNA form, the CDR3 reads TGTGCCAGCACCCTGGGGGACGGACCCTACGAGCAGTACTTC.

This clonotype has a count of ten or more. The rearrangement links TRBV20-1 to TRBJ1-5; 7 bases are shared with TRBD1. With 5 bases clipped from V and 6 bases from J, the junction kept 10 bases outside the gene matches. Germline V gene data show CDR1 as DFQATT and CDR2 as SNEGSKA (reference sequence). The CDR3 has 14 residues. For the CDR3, the DNA is TGCAGTGCTCGCCAAACAGGGGAGATTCAGCCCCAGCATTTT. It encodes CSARQTGEIQPQHF.

This clonotype was detected many times. The rearrangement joins TRBV12-3 or TRBV12-4 to TRBJ1-3; 7 nucleotides agree with TRBD1. Trimming took 6 bases from V and 0 from J; bases not matched to a gene: 5. The CDR3 covers 15 residues. The CDR3 DNA reads as TGTGCCAGCAGAAGGGACAGACGCTCTGGAAACACCATATATTTT. It translates to CASRRDRRSGNTIYF.

Worth noting for this clonotype: A much larger clone differs from this one at a single base, so this may be a read error. The gene calls are TRBV20-1 and TRBJ2-1, with a possible D match to TRBD1 (5 bases). Germline CDR1 is DFQATT and CDR2 is SNEGSKA (reference sequence). V was pared by 7 bases and J by 14 bases, with 21 bases between. The length of the CDR3 is 12 residues. The CDR3 sequence is CSVGRVRSEKFF. CDR3 bases: TGCAGTGTGGGCAGGGTGAGAAGCGAGAAGTTCTTC.

This clonotype was seen at least ten times. The chain is built from TRBV27 and TRBJ1-3; tentative D call: TRBD1 (5 bases). From germline, CDR1 is MNHEY and CDR2 SMNVEV (reference sequence). The CDR3 sequence is 16 residues long. Trimming left V 8 bases short and J 2 bases short, with 19 bases between. CDR3: CASSPRPGSTGNTIYF. The CDR3 nucleotides read TGTGCCAGCTCCCCCCGGCCAGGGAGTACTGGAAACACCATATATTTT.

About this clonotype itself: A much larger clone lies a single base off, so this may be a read error. V and J are TRBV6-1 and TRBJ2-2, with D possibly matching TRBD2 (5 bases). The germline V gene has CDR1 MNHNS and CDR2 SASEGT. V was clipped by 10 bases and J by 13 bases, with 22 bases between them. The CDR3 length is 13 residues. The CDR3 DNA sequence: TGTGCCACCGTTCCATGGGGAGAGTGGAGGCTGTTTTTT. Translation: CATVPWGEWRLFF.

In regard to this clonotype: A much larger clone sits a single nucleotide away, making a read error possible. The chain recombines TRBV4-1 with TRBJ1-3; D is undetermined. Germline CDR1 and CDR2: MGHRA and YSYEKL. Trimming removed 4 bases from V and 0 bases from J, with 19 bases in between. The CDR3 length is 18 residues. CDR3 sequence: CASSRDDGPLYSGNTIYF. Written as DNA, the CDR3 is TGCGCCAGCAGCCGAGATGACGGGCCCTTATACTCTGGAAACACCATATATTTT.

At least ten counts were recorded for this clonotype. This rearrangement joins TRBV2 to TRBJ2-1, with a tentative D call TRBD2 (6 bases). The CDR3 has 19 residues. Trimming shortened V by 6 bases and J by 0 bases, and 24 bases separated the two germline ends. The germline CDR1 and CDR2 sequences are SNHLY and FYNNEI. CDR3 coding DNA: TGTGCCAGCAGGAGGACTAATTTAGGGCTTTTCAGCTCCTACAATGAGCAGTTCTTC. This translates into CASRRTNLGLFSSYNEQFF.

This clonotype turned up a few times. This chain joins TRBV19 and TRBJ1-2; perhaps TRBD1 as D (5 bases). Germline V gene data show CDR1 as LNHDA and CDR2 as SQIVND (reference sequence). The CDR3 is made up of 17 amino acids. V lost 4 bases to trimming and J lost 6 bases, with 24 bases between them. In nucleotides, the CDR3 is TGTGCCAGTAGTACTCTCTCCGACGGGGGAAATAGGGATGGCTACACCTTC. This translates into CASSTLSDGGNRDGYTF.

This clonotype was picked up a small number of times. The CDR3 DNA is TGTGCCAGCAGAGGGGGCGCTTCCTCTGGGGCCAACGTCCTGACTTTC. This encodes CASRGGASSGANVLTF. V and J are TRBV5-5 and TRBJ2-6; 7 nucleotides align to TRBD1. Germline values: CDR1 SGHKS, CDR2 YYEKEE (reference sequence). V was pared by 5 bases and J by 0 bases, with 5 bases of the junction left unmatched. CDR3 length equals 16 residues.

This clonotype has a count of ten or more. The genes are TRBV27 and TRBJ2-3; D is uncertain. The germline V and J ends were trimmed by 3 bases and 7 bases, with 11 bases remaining between them. CDR1 is MNHEY and CDR2 is SMNVEV in the germline V gene (reference sequence). This CDR3 contains 13 residues. The CDR3 coding sequence is TGTGCCAGCAGTTTCGGGTCACCAAATACGCAGTATTTT. Translation: CASSFGSPNTQYF.

The sample holds many counts of this clonotype. This chain connects TRBV7-2 to TRBJ2-5; TRBD2 matches at 15 bases. The V segment lost 5 bases and the J segment 7 bases; nucleotides outside the gene matches: 5. The V gene's germline CDR1 is SGHTA and CDR2 FQGNSA. There are 15 residues in the CDR3. CDR3 nucleotides: TGTGCCAGCAGCGCGGGACTAGCGGGAGGAGGGACCCAGTACTTC. Translated, it gives CASSAGLAGGGTQYF.

This clonotype was counted many times. The chain employs TRBV12-3 or TRBV12-4 and TRBJ2-1; D is unresolved. The ends were cut back, 1 base at V and 0 bases at J, with 13 bases in the middle. CDR3 length equals 17 residues. CDR3 DNA: TGTGCCAGCAGTTTAGGTGGTCCCCGGAGCTCCTACAATGAGCAGTTCTTC. Amino acid sequence: CASSLGGPRSSYNEQFF.

Many counts were recorded for this clonotype. This chain uses TRBV27 with TRBJ2-1; the match to TRBD2 covers 10 bases. The CDR3 loop spans 15 amino acids. J was trimmed by 8 bases and V by 6 bases; bases with no gene match: 10. The V gene's germline CDR1 is MNHEY and CDR2 SMNVEV (reference sequence). The CDR3 reads CASRGLAGAVDEQFF. The CDR3 region has the DNA TGTGCCAGCAGAGGCCTAGCGGGAGCTGTTGATGAGCAGTTCTTC.

The sample holds many counts of this clonotype. The gene calls are TRBV28 and TRBJ2-1; D uncertain. Germline V gene lookup returns CDR1 MDHEN and CDR2 SYDVKM. Trimming cost V 5 bases and J 8 bases, with 16 bases left between them. The CDR3 runs to 14 residues. DNA of the CDR3: TGTGCCAGCAGTCCCGGCCTCGACATTTATGAGCAGTTCTTC. Translation gives CASSPGLDIYEQFF.

This clonotype was seen ten or more times. The chain joins TRBV18 to TRBJ2-7; D ambiguous. CDR3 size: 13 residues. Germline CDR1 reads KGHSH; CDR2 reads LQKENI. The V end lost 5 bases, the J end lost 3 bases, and 11 bases lay between the germline ends. This CDR3 is CASSVLALYEQYF. The CDR3 DNA reads TGTGCCAGCTCAGTTCTGGCCCTCTACGAGCAGTACTTC.

This clonotype was counted at least ten times. V gene TRBV2 combines with J gene TRBJ2-1, with D possibly matching TRBD1 (5 bases). The CDR3 length is 13 residues. Germline CDR1 is SNHLY and CDR2 is FYNNEI. V lost 4 bases and J 5 bases, leaving 9 bases between the germline ends. CDR3 residues: CASSGQYNNEQFF. CDR3 in DNA: TGTGCCAGCAGTGGACAGTATAACAATGAGCAGTTCTTC.

The J gene is TRBJ2-7, the V gene TRBV7-9; D is perhaps TRBD1 (5 bases). The CDR3 has 14 residues. The V and J ends lost 4 bases and 2 bases respectively, with 12 bases between them. Germline V gene sequence: CDR1 SEHNR, CDR2 FQNEAQ (reference sequence). The CDR3 DNA is TGTGCCAGCAGCTCCGGACATAATACCTACGAGCAGTACTTC. Its translation: CASSSGHNTYEQYF.

In its sample, this clonotype was seen many times. This chain links TRBV25-1 with TRBJ1-1; D is perhaps TRBD1 (6 bases). Germline V CDR1 and CDR2: MGHDK, SYGVNS. V lost 8 bases and J 6 bases, leaving 16 bases between the germline ends. The CDR3 runs 13 residues. In nucleotides, the CDR3 is TGTGCCAGCGGCCGGGCAGGGGTCGCTGAAGCTTTCTTT. As protein: CASGRAGVAEAFF.

This clonotype was observed a few times. This chain uses TRBV27 with TRBJ2-2, with 9 bases identical to TRBD1. This CDR3 has 16 residues. Germline V gene data show CDR1 as MNHEY and CDR2 as SMNVEV (reference sequence). Trimming at V came to 5 bases and at J to 4 bases, leaving 8 bases not matched to a gene. CDR3 nucleotide sequence: TGTGCCAGCAGTCCCGGACAGGGGTTCGGCACCGGGGAGCTGTTTTTT. Protein: CASSPGQGFGTGELFF.

The rearrangement links TRBV20-1 to TRBJ2-4; 8 bases line up with TRBD1. CDR3 length: 15 amino acids. V lost 1 base, J lost 7 bases, and 9 bases stayed unmatched. Germline values: CDR1 DFQATT, CDR2 SNEGSKA (reference sequence). As DNA, the CDR3 is TGCAGTGCTAGAGTGAGAGGACAGGGCCCCAACATTCAGTACTTC. Encoded protein: CSARVRGQGPNIQYF.

This clonotype was observed at least ten times. This sequence joins TRBV4-3 and TRBJ2-7; 10 bases are a match to TRBD2. The germline CDR1 and CDR2 sequences are LGHNA and YSLEER. The CDR3 sequence is 19 residues long. Trimming at V came to 0 bases and at J to 0 bases, leaving 11 bases not matched to a gene. In nucleotides, the CDR3 is TGCGCCAGCAGCCAAGAAGGATGGCTAGCGGGAGCCTCCTCCTACGAGCAGTACTTC. The encoded protein is CASSQEGWLAGASSYEQYF.

A remark on this clonotype: This may come from a read error, since a much larger clone is one base off. The chain combines TRBV20-1 with TRBJ1-1, with no clear D. Germline V gives CDR1 DFQATT, CDR2 SNEGSKA (reference sequence). The CDR3 runs 12 residues. Trimming took off 3 bases at V and 11 bases at J, with 16 bases between the two ends. CDR3 DNA: TGCAGTGCTAGCTCAACACACCTTGACGCTTTCTTT. Translated, it gives CSASSTHLDAFF.

Of note for this clonotype: Given a much more abundant clone one base away, this may be a read error. The rearrangement links TRBV29-1 to TRBJ1-1; D is possibly TRBD1 (6 bases). Germline CDR1 reads SQVTM; CDR2 reads ANQGSEA. Deletions cut 1 base from V and 4 bases from J, with 13 bases between. The CDR3 loop spans 14 amino acids. CDR3 protein: CSVEGWTVRTEAFF. CDR3 in DNA: TGCAGCGTTGAAGGCTGGACAGTGCGCACTGAAGCTTTCTTT.

The sample holds many counts of this clonotype. The V and J genes are TRBV6-2 or TRBV6-3 and TRBJ2-1; tentative D call: TRBD2 (6 bases). The CDR3 extends over 19 amino acids. Trimming cost V 0 bases and J 3 bases, with 21 bases left between them. Germline V gives CDR1 MNHEY, CDR2 SVGEGT. CDR3 bases: TGTGCCAGCAGTTACTCGAAGAGGCTAGCGAAAGGCTACTACAATGAGCAGTTCTTC. The encoded protein is CASSYSKRLAKGYYNEQFF.

This clonotype was seen repeatedly, ten times or more. In DNA form, the CDR3 reads TGTGCCAGCACCCTGTCGGGGGACGAGCAGTACTTC. This sequence encodes CASTLSGDEQYF. V usage is TRBV12-3 or TRBV12-4 and J usage is TRBJ2-7; D may be TRBD2 (6 bases). CDR3 length equals 12 residues. Trimming cost V 7 bases and J 5 bases, with 12 bases left between them.